One and the same sample provided the 9 T cell receptor beta chains below, sequenced in a study of blood T cell repertoires in COVID-19. Only in-frame clones appear in the TCRdb table, and some are missing; sequencing was by immunoSEQ multiplex PCR. The sample contains over 75,000 clones, around nine tenths of which appear only once. Sequencing input: peripheral blood. Receptors were obtained from a woman aged 80 or over with acute or convalescent COVID-19.

This sequence joins TRBV18 and TRBJ1-1, with D uncertain. The V end was cut by 2 bases, the J end by 0 bases, with 10 bases between. The germline CDR1 and CDR2 sequences are KGHSH and LQKENI. There are 15 residues in the CDR3. The CDR3 reads CASSPIESMNTEAFF. The CDR3 nucleotides are TGTGCCAGCTCACCAATAGAATCGATGAACACTGAAGCTTTCTTT. Full variable domain (rest looked up from reference TRBV18 and TRBJ1-1): NAGVMQNPRHLVRRRGQEARLRCSPMKGHSHVYWYRQLPEEGLKFMVYLQKENIIDESGMPKERFSAEFPKEGPSILRIQQVVRGDSAAYFCASSPIESMNTEAFFGQGTRLTVV.

The chain is built from TRBV18 and TRBJ2-3, with TRBD1 matching over 7 bases. CDR1 is KGHSH and CDR2 is LQKENI in the germline V gene. V was pared by 3 bases and J by 0 bases, with 3 bases of the junction left unmatched. The CDR3 loop spans 15 amino acids. CDR3 nucleotide sequence: TGTGCCAGCTCACCTCGACAGGGAAGCACAGATACGCAGTATTTT. Translated, it gives CASSPRQGSTDTQYF.

This chain joins TRBV7-8 and TRBJ1-5, with D hard to call. The CDR3 has 13 amino acids. Per germline, CDR1 SGHVS and CDR2 FQNEAQ. V was pared by 3 bases and J by 2 bases, with 5 bases between. CDR3 sequence: CASSFQGNQPQHF. The CDR3 DNA reads as TGTGCCAGCAGCTTTCAGGGCAATCAGCCCCAGCATTTT.

The rearrangement joins TRBV28 to TRBJ1-2; D is possibly TRBD1 (6 bases). Germline V gene data show CDR1 as MDHEN and CDR2 as SYDVKM. With 6 bases removed from V and 5 bases from J, the gap between germline ends came to 13 bases. This CDR3 region has 13 residues. Written as DNA, the CDR3 is TGTGCCAGCAGCCCGGACAGTTTGTATGGCTACACCTTC. Amino acids: CASSPDSLYGYTF.

This rearrangement joins TRBV18 to TRBJ1-4; D may be TRBD1 (5 bases). Germline CDR1 KGHSH, CDR2 LQKENI. The CDR3 spans 15 residues. Trimming took off 2 bases at V and 2 bases at J, with 9 bases between the two ends. The CDR3 spells CASSPWGDTNEKLFF. For the CDR3, the DNA is TGTGCCAGCTCACCATGGGGGGACACTAATGAAAAACTGTTTTTT.

The chain joins TRBV2 to TRBJ2-7; 7 bases are a match to TRBD1. In germline, CDR1 is SNHLY, CDR2 FYNNEI. V shed 3 bases, J shed 6 bases, and the junction held 2 bases outside the gene matches. CDR3 length equals 12 residues. This CDR3 reads CASSDRGFEQYF. The CDR3 coding sequence is TGTGCCAGCAGTGACAGGGGGTTCGAGCAGTACTTC.

The V and J genes are TRBV10-3 and TRBJ1-5, with a weak D call TRBD1 (5 bases). V lost 0 bases, J lost 4 bases, and 13 bases lay in between. CDR1 is ENHRY, CDR2 SYGVKD, per germline. The CDR3 runs 16 residues. Here the CDR3 DNA reads TGTGCCATCAGTGAGTCACAAGGGGATAGGAATCAGCCCCAGCATTTT. Translated: CAISESQGDRNQPQHF.

This chain connects TRBV15 to TRBJ1-6; no reliable D call. CDR1 is LNHNV, CDR2 YYDKDF, per germline (reference sequence). Deletions cut 1 base from V and 10 bases from J, with 20 bases between. The CDR3 has 17 amino acids. CDR3 amino acids: CATSRGMETPAESPLHF. The CDR3 DNA reads TGTGCCACCAGCAGAGGGATGGAGACCCCCGCCGAATCACCCCTCCACTTT.

The V call is TRBV23-1, the J call TRBJ1-1; D not certain. TRBV23-1 counts as an open reading frame of uncertain function. The CDR3 covers 17 residues. With 0 bases removed from V and 3 bases from J, the gap between germline ends came to 17 bases. The CDR3 nucleotides are TGCGCCAGCAGTCAATCCGGGCAGAGGAGGTGCGACACTGAAGCTTTCTTT. As protein: CASSQSGQRRCDTEAFF.